The 27 T cell receptor beta chains below come from one sample, sequenced in a study of response to subunit inactivated influenza vaccine. TCRdb re-called the RT-PCR reads through MiXCR, storing one row per CDR3 protein. The table lists roughly 500,000 distinct CDR3 sequences, 20% to 25% of them singletons, with 2.5% to 3% in the top ten. The sample was also reused in another study, on T cells expressing NK-cell markers. As that study records: Scientists made TCR beta cDNA using 5'RACE template switching with UMIs.

The source was CD4+ T cells sorted from PBMCs, collected less than 13 days after vaccination. Receptors were obtained from a man in his forties or fifties who received an inactivated influenza vaccine.

This clonotype was detected a few times. V is TRBV24-1 and J is TRBJ2-7, with unresolved D. This CDR3 region has 12 residues. CDR1 and CDR2 (germline): KGHDR, SFDVKD. V shed 0 bases and J shed 7 bases, with 6 bases lying between them. Written as DNA, the CDR3 is TGTGCCACCAGTGATTTGACGGATGAGCAGTACTTC. Residues: CATSDLTDEQYF.

This clonotype was counted between two and nine times. The gene calls are TRBV4-1 and TRBJ2-7; TRBD2 might be the D (6 bases). V was clipped by 4 bases and J by 3 bases, with 16 bases between them. CDR1 and CDR2 (germline): MGHRA, YSYEKL. The CDR3 has 15 amino acids. The DNA for the CDR3 is TGCGCCAGCAGCCCCGAAGCCACGGGAGACTACGAGCAGTACTTC. Translation gives CASSPEATGDYEQYF.

The V and J genes are TRBV20-1 and TRBJ1-1; 8 bases match TRBD1. J lost 6 bases, V lost 4 bases, and 4 bases had no gene match. Germline-derived CDR1 and CDR2 are DFQATT and SNEGSKA (reference sequence). The CDR3 is made up of 12 amino acids. The CDR3: CSANRGDPEAFF. CDR3 DNA: TGCAGTGCTAACAGGGGGGACCCTGAAGCTTTCTTT.

The chain has TRBV5-5 and TRBJ2-1; TRBD2 matches at 8 bases. CDR3 length: 15 amino acids. The germline gives CDR1 SGHKS, CDR2 YYEKEE (reference sequence). Unmatched junction bases numbered 12, after V lost 4 bases and J lost 9 bases. CDR3 sequence (DNA): TGTGCCAGCAGCAGACCGCCCGGGACTAGGGTTGAGCAGTTCTTC. Its protein is CASSRPPGTRVEQFF.

In this sample, this clonotype turned up a few times. The J gene is TRBJ2-7, the V gene TRBV18; tentative D call: TRBD2 (6 bases). The CDR3 length is 14 residues. CDR1 KGHSH and CDR2 LQKENI come from the germline V gene. V was cut by 4 bases and J by 3 bases, with 13 bases left in between. CDR3 DNA: TGTGCCAGCTCACACTTAGCGGAGAGCTACGAGCAGTACTTC. Protein sequence: CASSHLAESYEQYF.

J is TRBJ2-1 and V is TRBV20-1, with no clear D. Between the trimmed V and J ends, which lost 0 bases and 12 bases, there was a span of 12 bases. CDR3 length equals 12 residues. Germline CDR1 reads DFQATT; CDR2 reads SNEGSKA (reference sequence). CDR3 bases: TGCAGTGCTAGAGACCTGGCGCTCGGGCAGTTCTTC. It is translated as CSARDLALGQFF.

V and J are TRBV29-1 and TRBJ2-5; D gene ambiguous. Trimming took 4 bases from V and 2 from J, leaving 11 bases between them. The length of the CDR3 is 13 residues. Germline V lookup: CDR1 SQVTM, CDR2 ANQGSEA. The CDR3 nucleotides read TGCAGCGTTGTATCCCCAGAACAAGAGACCCAGTACTTC. It specifies CSVVSPEQETQYF.

This clonotype has ten or more counts. V and J are TRBV6-2 or TRBV6-3 and TRBJ2-1; D remains ambiguous. The CDR3 has 12 residues. Germline-derived CDR1 and CDR2 are MNHEY and SVGEGT. Trimming took off 7 bases at V and 9 bases at J, with 13 bases between the two ends. The CDR3 coding sequence is TGTGCCAGCAAGACTCCTCAGCTTGAGCAGTTCTTC. This codes for CASKTPQLEQFF.

This clonotype was counted ten times or more. The chain uses TRBV10-3 and TRBJ1-1, with 8 bases identical to TRBD1. This CDR3 spans 14 amino acids. Germline V lookup: CDR1 ENHRY, CDR2 SYGVKD. Trimming removed 4 bases from V and 3 bases from J; junction bases left unmatched: 4. The CDR3 reads CAISAQGVDTEAFF. The CDR3 DNA reads as TGTGCCATCAGTGCACAGGGGGTTGACACTGAAGCTTTCTTT.

The chain joins TRBV3-1 to TRBJ2-7, with D uncertain. CDR3 size: 15 residues. Trimming pared 0 bases from V and 3 bases from J, leaving 12 bases between. Germline lookup yields CDR1 LGHDT and CDR2 YNNKEL (reference sequence). The CDR3 loop reads CASSQDQPGNYEQYF. CDR3 coding DNA: TGTGCCAGCAGCCAAGATCAGCCGGGCAACTACGAGCAGTACTTC.

The chain links TRBV5-6 to TRBJ2-1; TRBD1 or TRBD2 may be the D gene (5 bases each). CDR3 length: 16 residues. Looked up from germline, CDR1 is SGHDT and CDR2 is YYEEEE. The V end lost 0 bases, the J end lost 6 bases, and 16 bases lay between the germline ends. For the CDR3, the DNA is TGTGCCAGCAGCTTGGTGGGGCAACTTGGGGGCAATGAGCAGTTCTTC. Protein: CASSLVGQLGGNEQFF.

This clonotype was picked up many times. A read error may produce the germline difference seen at one junction end. The J gene is TRBJ2-3, the V gene TRBV4-3; D remains unclear. CDR3 size: 14 residues. Germline V lookup: CDR1 LGHNA, CDR2 YSLEER. The CDR3 coding sequence is TGTGCCAGCAGCCAAGAGTTTAGCACAGATACGCAGTATTTT. Protein: CASSQEFSTDTQYF.

Only a few counts were recorded for this clonotype. The chain carries TRBV7-9 and TRBJ2-7, with 7 bases aligning to TRBD1. The CDR3 is made up of 15 amino acids. V dropped 2 bases and J dropped 2; count of bases not matched to a gene: 6. In germline, CDR1 is SEHNR, CDR2 FQNEAQ (reference sequence). Here the CDR3 DNA reads TGTGCCAGCAGCTTATCCGAGACAGGGACCTACGAGCAGTACTTC. Translation: CASSLSETGTYEQYF.

The table lists this clonotype with a few counts. For the CDR3, the DNA is TGTGCCAGCAGCTCAACAGCTTATGGCTACACCTTC. Its translation: CASSSTAYGYTF. J is TRBJ1-2 and V is TRBV7-9; D uncertain. V lost 4 bases and J lost 5, with 8 bases in between. Germline-derived CDR1 and CDR2 are SEHNR and FQNEAQ (reference sequence). The CDR3 is 12 residues long.

By frequency in the sample, this clonotype is medium-sized (0.01 to 0.1%). The chain carries TRBV29-1 and TRBJ2-1; D not resolved. Between the trimmed V and J ends, which lost 4 bases and 7 bases, there was a span of 8 bases. The CDR3 covers 11 residues. Germline V lookup: CDR1 SQVTM, CDR2 ANQGSEA. CDR3 in DNA: TGCAGCGTTGGGCGTATTAATGAGCAGTTCTTC. Its protein product is CSVGRINEQFF.

This sequence joins TRBV6-2 or TRBV6-3 and TRBJ1-2; D might be TRBD1 (6 bases). V was trimmed by 7 bases and J by 5 bases, leaving 23 bases between them. Per germline, CDR1 MNHEY and CDR2 SVGEGT. This CDR3 comprises 16 residues. CDR3 coding DNA: TGTGCCAGCACCTTCGGGGGCGGATCGTACAGATATGGCTACACCTTC. Its translation: CASTFGGGSYRYGYTF.

This clonotype was detected a few times. The V and J genes are TRBV4-3 and TRBJ1-2, with D uncertain. The length of the CDR3 is 16 residues. Germline lookup yields CDR1 LGHNA and CDR2 YSLEER. V dropped 0 bases and J dropped 4 bases, with 15 bases sitting between them. CDR3 coding DNA: TGCGCCAGCAGCCAAGATGTTAGGGTTATTGGCTATGGCTACACCTTC. This sequence encodes CASSQDVRVIGYGYTF.

This sequence joins TRBV20-1 and TRBJ2-7; the D is unclear. The CDR3 extends over 11 amino acids. Per germline, CDR1 DFQATT and CDR2 SNEGSKA (reference sequence). V gave up 5 bases and J gave up 3 bases, with 8 bases separating them. The CDR3 region has the DNA TGCAGTGCTCCTTTTGGCTACGAGCAGTACTTC. Amino acids: CSAPFGYEQYF.

This clonotype was recorded once. J is TRBJ1-2 and V is TRBV30, with 8 positions matching TRBD1. Germline-derived CDR1 and CDR2 are GTSNPN and SVGIG (reference sequence). The CDR3 has 15 residues. J was trimmed by 0 bases and V by 8 bases; bases with no gene match: 11. CDR3 residues: CAHRSGQDSNYGYTF. The CDR3 DNA sequence: TGTGCCCACCGCTCGGGACAGGATTCTAACTATGGCTACACCTTC.

V and J are TRBV5-1 and TRBJ2-7, with 7 bases that match TRBD2. V gave up 4 bases and J gave up 7 bases; unmatched junction bases: 11. CDR3 length: 14 amino acids. CDR1 and CDR2 (germline): SGHRS, YFSETQ. The CDR3 DNA reads as TGCGCCAGCAGCCCCGAGGGGAGGGCCGGGGAGCAGTACTTC. It encodes CASSPEGRAGEQYF.

The gene calls are TRBV27 and TRBJ2-1; TRBD1 matches at 7 bases. CDR1 MNHEY and CDR2 SMNVEV come from the germline V gene (reference sequence). This CDR3 has 14 amino acids. V shed 4 bases and J 13 bases; nucleotides not matched to a gene: 13. The CDR3, as DNA: TGTGCCAGCAGTTGGACAGGCCCTACAATGATCCAGTTCTTC. Residues: CASSWTGPTMIQFF.

Only a few counts were recorded for this clonotype. The rearrangement links TRBV11-2 to TRBJ2-7, with 9 bases fitting TRBD1. Germline values: CDR1 SGHAT, CDR2 FQNNGV. The CDR3 covers 17 residues. J gave up 5 bases and V 0 bases, and 11 bases lay outside the gene matches. The CDR3 loop reads CASSLELGGQGIHEQYF. CDR3 bases: TGTGCCAGCAGCTTAGAATTAGGGGGACAGGGTATCCACGAGCAGTACTTC.

The V call is TRBV20-1, the J call TRBJ2-3; either TRBD1 or TRBD2 may supply D (5 bases each). The CDR3 extends over 13 amino acids. Germline lookup yields CDR1 DFQATT and CDR2 SNEGSKA (reference sequence). Trimming pared 4 bases from V and 15 bases from J, leaving 23 bases between. CDR3 residues: CSATRDRSDTPYF. The CDR3 region has the DNA TGCAGTGCTACACGGGACCGCTCAGATACGCCCTATTTT.

This chain connects TRBV4-3 to TRBJ1-4, with no clear D. The CDR3 length is 17 residues. The V gene lost 4 bases and the J gene lost 5 bases, with 20 bases spanning the gap. Germline assignment: CDR1 LGHNA and CDR2 YSLEER. CDR3 in amino acids: CASSLKPRRDPNEKLFF. The CDR3 bases are TGCGCCAGCAGCCTAAAACCTAGGCGAGACCCGAATGAAAAACTGTTTTTT.

The rearrangement joins TRBV5-1 to TRBJ2-1, with 10 nucleotides matching TRBD2. V was pared by 4 bases and J by 4 bases, with 11 bases of the junction left unmatched. Germline V lookup: CDR1 SGHRS, CDR2 YFSETQ. CDR3 length: 17 amino acids. CDR3 DNA: TGCGCCAGCAGCCCGGCGGCTAGCGGGAGTGCTTACAATGAGCAGTTCTTC. This gives the protein CASSPAASGSAYNEQFF.

This clonotype was seen more than once but under ten times. The chain employs TRBV18 and TRBJ2-7; D possibly corresponds to TRBD2 (6 bases). This CDR3 is built from 13 residues. Germline values: CDR1 KGHSH, CDR2 LQKENI. V was trimmed by 3 bases and J by 3 bases, leaving 9 bases between them. This CDR3 reads CASSPLGGYEQYF. CDR3 DNA: TGTGCCAGCTCACCGTTGGGGGGCTACGAGCAGTACTTC.

This clonotype was observed at least ten times. The V gene is TRBV5-1, the J gene TRBJ2-7; TRBD1 matches at 7 bases. CDR1 is SGHRS, CDR2 YFSETQ, per germline. After removal of 3 bases from V and 2 bases from J, the junction contained 8 bases not matched to a gene. CDR3 size: 15 residues. CDR3 loop: CASSSTNRGTYEQYF. The DNA of the CDR3 is TGCGCCAGCAGCTCGACCAACAGGGGAACCTACGAGCAGTACTTC.